This T cell receptor beta chain was sequenced for a study of blood T cells in healthy people across ages. Sample-barcoded 5' priming and a J-beta primer mix drove a second PCR of 7 to 11 cycles. TCRdb reprocessed the 5' RACE reads with MiXCR, giving one entry per CDR3 protein. This table holds fewer than 2 million distinct CDR3 sequences, 39% found once. For this clonotype: Its ends do not fully match the called genes, so a read error is possible.

The CDR3 totals 14 residues. Germline-derived CDR1 and CDR2 are SGHTA and FQGTGA. This chain links TRBV7-3 with TRBJ2-4; weak D call: TRBD2 (5 bases). TRBJ2-5 explains the end of the DNA better; the J call may be wrong. Material for sequencing was blood. The sequence was obtained from a human donor in good health. CDR3 sequence: CAGSRTGIQETQYF. CDR3 nucleotides: TGTGCCGGCAGCCGGACGGGGATTCAGGAGACCCAGTACTTC.